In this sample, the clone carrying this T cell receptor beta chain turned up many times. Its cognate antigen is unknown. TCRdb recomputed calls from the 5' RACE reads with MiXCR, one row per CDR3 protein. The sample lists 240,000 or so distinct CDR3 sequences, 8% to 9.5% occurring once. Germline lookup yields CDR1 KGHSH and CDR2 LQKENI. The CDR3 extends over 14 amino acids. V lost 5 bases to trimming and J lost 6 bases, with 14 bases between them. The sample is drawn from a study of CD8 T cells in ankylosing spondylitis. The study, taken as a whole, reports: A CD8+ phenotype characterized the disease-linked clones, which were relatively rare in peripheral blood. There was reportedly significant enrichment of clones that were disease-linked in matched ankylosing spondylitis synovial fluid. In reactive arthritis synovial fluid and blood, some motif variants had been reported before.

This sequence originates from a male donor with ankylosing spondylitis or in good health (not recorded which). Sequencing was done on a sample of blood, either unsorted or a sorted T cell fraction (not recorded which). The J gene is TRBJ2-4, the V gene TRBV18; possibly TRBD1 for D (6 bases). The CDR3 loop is CASSVQGKGNIQYF. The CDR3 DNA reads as TGTGCCAGCTCAGTCCAGGGGAAGGGAAACATTCAGTACTTC.